The TCR beta chain described here comes from a study of T cell changes during pregnancy in multiple sclerosis. V shed 5 bases, J shed 8 bases, and the junction held 12 bases outside the gene matches. CDR3 length: 15 amino acids. From germline, CDR1 is SGHRS and CDR2 YFSETQ. Produced via immunoSEQ multiplex PCR; TCRdb's table is partial and in-frame only. This sample carries 40,000 or so clones, 92% of them seen once, and the ten largest clones take about 0.4%. This clone has just one count. The input for sequencing was CD4+ T cells from peripheral blood mononuclear cells, taken after pregnancy. The J gene is TRBJ1-2, the V gene TRBV5-1, with TRBD1 identical over 10 bases. The TCR sequence derives from a female donor in good health, enrolled as a control in a pregnancy study. The CDR3 sequence: CASSPATGGVEGYTF. CDR3 nucleotides: TGCGCCAGCAGTCCGGCGACAGGGGGCGTGGAGGGCTACACCTTC.